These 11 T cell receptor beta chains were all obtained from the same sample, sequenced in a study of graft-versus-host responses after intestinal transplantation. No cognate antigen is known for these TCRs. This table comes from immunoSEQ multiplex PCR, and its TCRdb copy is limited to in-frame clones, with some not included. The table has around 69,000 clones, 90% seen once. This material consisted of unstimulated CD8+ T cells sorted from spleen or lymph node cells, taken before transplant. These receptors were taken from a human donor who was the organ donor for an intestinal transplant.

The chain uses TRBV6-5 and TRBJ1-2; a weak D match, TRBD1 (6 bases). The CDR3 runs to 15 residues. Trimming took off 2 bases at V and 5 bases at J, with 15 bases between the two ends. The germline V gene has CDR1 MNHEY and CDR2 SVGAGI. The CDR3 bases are TGTGCCAGCAGTTACGACAGGAATTTTTTTTATGGCTACACCTTC. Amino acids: CASSYDRNFFYGYTF.

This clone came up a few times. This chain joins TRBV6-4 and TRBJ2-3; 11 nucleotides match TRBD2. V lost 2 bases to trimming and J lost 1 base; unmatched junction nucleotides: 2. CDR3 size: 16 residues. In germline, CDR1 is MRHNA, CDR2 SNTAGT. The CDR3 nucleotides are TGTGCCAGCAGTGACGATAGCGGGGGGGGCACAGATACGCAGTATTTT. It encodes CASSDDSGGGTDTQYF.

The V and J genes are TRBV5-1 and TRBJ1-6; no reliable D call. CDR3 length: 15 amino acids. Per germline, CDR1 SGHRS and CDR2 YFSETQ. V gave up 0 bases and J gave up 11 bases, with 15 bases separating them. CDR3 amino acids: CASSLGFGDVAPLHF. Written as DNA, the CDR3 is TGCGCCAGCAGCTTGGGGTTCGGGGATGTCGCACCCCTCCACTTT.

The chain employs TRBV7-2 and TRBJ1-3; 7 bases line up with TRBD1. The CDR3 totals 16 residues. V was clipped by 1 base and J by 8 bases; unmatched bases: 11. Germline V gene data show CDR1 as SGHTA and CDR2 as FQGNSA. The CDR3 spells CASSLEYRGSGDTIYF. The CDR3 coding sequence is TGTGCCAGCAGCTTAGAATACAGGGGCTCGGGGGACACCATATATTTT.

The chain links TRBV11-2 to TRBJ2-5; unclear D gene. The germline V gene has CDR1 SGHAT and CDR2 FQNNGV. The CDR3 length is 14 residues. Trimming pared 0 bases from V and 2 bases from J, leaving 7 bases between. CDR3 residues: CASSLEASQETQYF. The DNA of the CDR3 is TGTGCCAGCAGCTTAGAGGCCAGTCAAGAGACCCAGTACTTC.

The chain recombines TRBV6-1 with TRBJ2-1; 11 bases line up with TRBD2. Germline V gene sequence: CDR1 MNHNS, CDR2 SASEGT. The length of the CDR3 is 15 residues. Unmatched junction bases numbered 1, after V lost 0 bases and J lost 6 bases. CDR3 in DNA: TGTGCCAGCAGTGAAGCTAGCGGGGGGGCCAATGAGCAGTTCTTC. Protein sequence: CASSEASGGANEQFF.

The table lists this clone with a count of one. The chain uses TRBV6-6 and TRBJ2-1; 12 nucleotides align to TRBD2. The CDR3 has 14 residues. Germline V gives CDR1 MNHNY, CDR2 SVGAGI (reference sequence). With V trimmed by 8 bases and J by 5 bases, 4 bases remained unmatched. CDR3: CASDLAGGDNEQFF. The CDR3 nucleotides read TGTGCCAGCGACCTAGCGGGGGGGGACAATGAGCAGTTCTTC.

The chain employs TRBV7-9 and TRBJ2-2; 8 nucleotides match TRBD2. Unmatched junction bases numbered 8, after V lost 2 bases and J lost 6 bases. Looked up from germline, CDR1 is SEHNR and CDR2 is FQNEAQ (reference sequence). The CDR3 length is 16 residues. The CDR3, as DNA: TGTGCCAGCAGCTTATATGGACTAGCAGAGGCCGGGGAGCTGTTTTTT. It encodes CASSLYGLAEAGELFF. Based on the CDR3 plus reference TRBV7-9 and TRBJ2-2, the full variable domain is DTGVSQNPRHKITKRGQNVTFRCDPISEHNRLYWYRQTLGQGPEFLTYFQNEAQLEKSRLLSDRFSAERPKGSFSTLEIQRTEQGDSAMYLCASSLYGLAEAGELFFGEGSRLTVL.

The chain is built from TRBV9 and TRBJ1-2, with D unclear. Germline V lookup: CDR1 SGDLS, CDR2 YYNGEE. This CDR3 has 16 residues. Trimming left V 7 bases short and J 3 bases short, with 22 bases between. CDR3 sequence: CASSSSLRLEDYGYTF. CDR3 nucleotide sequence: TGTGCCAGCTCCTCAAGTCTCCGGTTAGAGGACTATGGCTACACCTTC. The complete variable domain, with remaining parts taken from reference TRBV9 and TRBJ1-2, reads DSGVTQTPKHLITATGQRVTLRCSPRSGDLSVYWYQQSLDQGLQFLIQYYNGEERAKGNILERFSAQQFPDLHSELNLSSLELGDSALYFCASSSSLRLEDYGYTFGSGTRLTVV.

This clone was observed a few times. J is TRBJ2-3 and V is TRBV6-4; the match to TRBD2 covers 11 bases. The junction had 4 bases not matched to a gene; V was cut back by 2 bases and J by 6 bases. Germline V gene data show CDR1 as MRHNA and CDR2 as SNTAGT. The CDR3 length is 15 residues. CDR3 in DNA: TGTGCCAGCAGTGACATAGCGGGGGGGCCGGATACGCAGTATTTT. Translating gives CASSDIAGGPDTQYF.

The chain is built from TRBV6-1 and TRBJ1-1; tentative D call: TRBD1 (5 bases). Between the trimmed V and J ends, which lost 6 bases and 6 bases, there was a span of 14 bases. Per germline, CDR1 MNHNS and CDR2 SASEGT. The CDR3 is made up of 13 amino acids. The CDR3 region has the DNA TGTGCCAGCAGGGCCGGGACGGGAGCTGAAGCTTTCTTT. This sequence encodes CASRAGTGAEAFF.